This TCR beta chain was found in a study of cytomegalovirus exposure and HLA in healthy donors. With 60 Vbeta and 13 Jbeta primers, the PCR was carried out. Method: immunoSEQ multiplex PCR; TCRdb's copy keeps in-frame clones and lacks some. The data show around 120,000 clones, with around three quarters seen just once and less than 2% held by the top ten. The germline gives CDR1 LNHDA, CDR2 SQIVND (reference sequence). CDR3 length: 16 residues. Losses at the gene ends were 6 bases for V and 3 bases for J; bases not matched to a gene: 10. The sequence derives from a woman in her forties or fifties in good health and CMV-seronegative. The sequencing input was PBMCs. V is TRBV19 and J is TRBJ2-7; 11 bases are shared with TRBD1. The CDR3: CASSLRGGQGDYEQYF. The CDR3 DNA sequence: TGTGCCAGTAGCCTAAGGGGGGGACAGGGGGACTACGAGCAGTACTTC.